This T cell receptor (beta chain) was profiled in a study of vaccination and CD4 T cells after COVID-19. Study summary: Each enrolled participant received a two-dose regimen of either BNT162b2 or mRNA-1273 vaccine.

Comment on this clonotype: Its cognate antigen is unknown.

Oncomine TCR Beta short-read sequencing was applied to DNA from cultured CD4+ T cells. TCRdb reanalysed the PCR reads using MiXCR and keeps one entry per CDR3 protein. Of approximately 7,900 distinct CDR3 sequences in the sample, approximately 40% were seen once. Treatment of the sample: roughly ten-day PBMC culture with coronavirus spike peptide pools or control peptides (ViraFEST assay). These CD4+ T cells came from an unexposed donor, sampled before the COVID-19 pandemic (2011-2018). Sequences were obtained from CD4+ T cells from blood, cultured in vitro. This TCR was recovered from a human donor in good health.

CDR3: CASSQEAGFTDTQYF. CDR3 DNA sequence: TGCGCCAGCAGCCAGGAGGCGGGGTTCACAGATACGCAGTATTTT. J is TRBJ2-3 and V is TRBV4-1, with D perhaps TRBD2 (6 bases). This CDR3 has 15 residues. The V and J ends lost 3 bases and 2 bases respectively, with 12 bases between them. The germline V gene encodes CDR1 MGHRA and CDR2 YSYEKL.